The next 10 T cell receptor beta chains were all read from a single sample in a study of TIL therapy for anti-PD-1-resistant metastatic lung cancer (dated by TCRdb to about 2021). TCR beta CDR3 regions were amplified from genomic DNA with the immunoSEQ v3 hsTCRB kit using bias-controlled multiplex PCR. This is the immuneACCESS table as TCRdb keeps it, with only in-frame sequences that have V and J called. A part of the clones is gone; compared with another copy, unresolved V genes explain less than half, and the rest is unexplained. This sample lists about 50,000 clones; around 80% were detected once. Clones ranked in the top ten supply about 4.8% of the sample. The time point label for this specimen denotes: pre-treatment sample, taken before nivolumab and TIL therapy. This specimen consisted of blood, obtained at baseline. These receptors were collected from a woman between 25 and 85 years old with non-small cell lung cancer.

This chain joins TRBV15 and TRBJ2-1; 14 bases are shared with TRBD2. CDR3 length equals 18 residues. The germline CDR1 and CDR2 sequences are LNHNV and YYDKDF (reference sequence). V lost 5 bases, J lost 0 bases, and 6 bases stayed unmatched. The CDR3 sequence: CATSGLAGGPSSYNEQFF. The DNA for the CDR3 is TGTGCCACCAGCGGACTAGCGGGAGGACCCAGCTCCTACAATGAGCAGTTCTTC.

Only one count was recorded for this clone. The chain couples TRBV19 to TRBJ2-6; no clear D gene. Trimming stripped 3 bases from V and 2 bases from J, with 8 bases between. This CDR3 spans 15 amino acids. Germline loops: CDR1 LNHDA, CDR2 SQIVND (reference sequence). The CDR3 loop is CASSMDDTGANVLTF. In DNA, the CDR3 is TGTGCCAGTAGTATGGATGATACTGGGGCCAACGTCCTGACTTTC.

The chain carries TRBV19 and TRBJ1-4, with TRBD1 as a possible D gene (5 bases). Trimming stripped 3 bases from V and 11 bases from J, with 19 bases between. The CDR3 runs to 15 residues. Germline loops: CDR1 LNHDA, CDR2 SQIVND (reference sequence). CDR3 in amino acids: CASSMGGGASWKLFF. The CDR3 region has the DNA TGTGCCAGTAGTATGGGCGGAGGGGCCAGCTGGAAACTGTTTTTT. The entire variable domain, with the rest obtained from reference TRBV19 and TRBJ1-4, is as follows: DGGITQSPKYLFRKEGQNVTLSCEQNLNHDAMYWYRQDPGQGLRLIYYSQIVNDFQKGDIAEGYSVSREKKESFPLTVTSAQKNPTAFYLCASSMGGGASWKLFFGSGTQLSVL.

This chain connects TRBV6-1 to TRBJ2-3; D may correspond to TRBD1 or TRBD2 (5 bases each). This CDR3 is built from 14 residues. Germline CDR1 and CDR2: MNHNS and SASEGT. With 6 bases removed from V and 0 bases from J, the gap between germline ends came to 10 bases. The CDR3 protein is CASSNWGSTDTQYF. Written as DNA, the CDR3 is TGTGCCAGCAGCAATTGGGGGAGCACAGATACGCAGTATTTT.

The chain combines TRBV6-6 with TRBJ1-2, with a possible D match to TRBD1 (5 bases). The CDR3 has 13 amino acids. CDR1 and CDR2 (germline): MNHNY, SVGAGI (reference sequence). V was trimmed by 6 bases and J by 5 bases, leaving 13 bases between them. The CDR3 sequence is CASRGEGPYGYTF. The DNA of the CDR3 is TGTGCCAGCAGAGGCGAGGGACCGTATGGCTACACCTTC.

The V and J genes are TRBV13 and TRBJ1-4, with TRBD1 matching over 11 bases. V was clipped by 4 bases and J by 8 bases; unmatched bases: 6. Per the germline V gene, CDR1 is PRHDT and CDR2 is FYEKMQ (reference sequence). This CDR3 is 15 amino acids long. In nucleotides, the CDR3 is TGTGCCAGCAGCTCCGGGACAGGGGGACGGGAAAAACTGTTTTTT. Translated: CASSSGTGGREKLFF.

This clone was seen only a few times. The V call is TRBV6-5, the J call TRBJ2-1, with D perhaps matching TRBD1 or TRBD2 (5 bases each). CDR1 MNHEY and CDR2 SVGAGI come from the germline V gene. V dropped 6 bases and J dropped 5 bases, with 11 bases sitting between them. The CDR3 extends over 13 amino acids. The CDR3 nucleotides read TGTGCCAGCAGCCCGGGGACCCACAATGAGCAGTTCTTC. Amino acids: CASSPGTHNEQFF.

This clone was observed a single time. The rearrangement joins TRBV5-6 to TRBJ1-3, with D hard to call. Per the germline V gene, CDR1 is SGHDT and CDR2 is YYEEEE. The V end lost 7 bases, the J end lost 2 bases, and 13 bases lay between the germline ends. This CDR3 is 14 amino acids long. CDR3 sequence reads: CASAPWGTGNTIYF. DNA of the CDR3: TGTGCCAGCGCCCCTTGGGGAACTGGAAACACCATATATTTT.

This chain's CDR3 is CASGLRGDTEAFF. CDR3 nucleotides: TGTGCCAGCGGCCTTAGGGGGGACACTGAAGCTTTCTTT. The chain combines TRBV6-1 with TRBJ1-1, with D perhaps TRBD1 (6 bases). V shed 8 bases and J shed 3 bases, with 13 bases lying between them. The CDR3 sequence is 13 residues long. Germline V gene sequence: CDR1 MNHNS, CDR2 SASEGT.

V is TRBV10-3 and J is TRBJ2-3, with 10 bases that match TRBD1. Trimming cost V 3 bases and J 2 bases; bases outside gene matches: 5. The CDR3 covers 16 residues. Looked up from germline, CDR1 is ENHRY and CDR2 is SYGVKD. CDR3 loop: CAISDPGQGITDTQYF. In nucleotides, the CDR3 is TGTGCCATCAGTGACCCGGGACAGGGGATCACAGATACGCAGTATTTT.